This TCR beta chain was retrieved from a study of blood T cell repertoires in COVID-19. Study-level information: There were acute and convalescent COVID-19 samples, and they came from the United States, Italy and Spain.

Generated by immunoSEQ multiplex PCR, the TCRdb table keeps only in-frame clones and is missing some. This sample has 100,000 to 150,000 clones, with around four fifths found just once. This CDR3 spans 16 amino acids. Germline CDR1 and CDR2: SGHDT and YYEEEE. Deletions cut 0 bases from V and 9 bases from J, with 19 bases between. Sequencing was performed on peripheral blood. The sequence was collected from a human donor in a cohort sampled during active COVID-19. The rearrangement links TRBV5-6 to TRBJ2-4; tentatively, D is TRBD2 (6 bases). The CDR3 DNA follows: TGTGCCAGCAGCTTGGAAGGTTTCCGGGCCGGGGGCATTCAGTACTTC. This codes for CASSLEGFRAGGIQYF.